This T cell receptor (beta chain) was recovered during a study of cytomegalovirus exposure and HLA in healthy donors. Overall study: Approximately 190 million T cells yielded under 130 million unique TCR beta sequences in earlier analysis. Study-wide results and caveats: The authors enumerated over 150 TCR beta chains as linked to cytomegalovirus.

In this sample, this clone turned up a few times. What it recognizes is unknown. Both 60 Vbeta primers and 13 Jbeta primers went into the PCR. Original data processing: Later, an analysis found around 77 million unique TCR beta chains, and about 10 million of these were shared. The protocol was immunoSEQ multiplex PCR, while the TCRdb copy is restricted to in-frame clones and leaves out a portion. V and J calls and clone size are those listed in that table; D and trimming were worked out from the DNA. The data contain about 150,000 clones, under 80% of them singletons. This TCR derives from a young man in good health and CMV-seronegative. The sequenced sample was PBMCs.

The CDR3 DNA sequence: TGTGCCAGCAGTTACGAGACAGGTCTATCCACAGATACGCAGTATTTT. Translated: CASSYETGLSTDTQYF. This chain connects TRBV6-5 to TRBJ2-3, with D maybe TRBD1 (6 bases). This CDR3 region has 16 residues. Per germline, CDR1 MNHEY and CDR2 SVGAGI. Trimming removed 2 bases from V and 2 bases from J, with 14 bases in between.